Listed here are 25 T cell receptor beta chains from one sample, sequenced in a study of PD-L1 blockade in urothelial cancer. The time point is: peripheral blood 6 weeks after treatment start. The protocol was immunoSEQ multiplex PCR, while the TCRdb copy is restricted to in-frame clones and leaves out a portion. In the table there are roughly 120,000 clones, about 89% of which are singletons. The specimen was PBMCs, collected around atezolizumab (anti-PD-L1) treatment. The receptors originated from a man between 60 and 70 years old with urothelial cancer.

The V and J genes are TRBV28 and TRBJ2-5, with 7 bases matching TRBD1. Trimming took 7 bases from V and 4 from J; bases not matched to a gene: 3. The germline CDR1 and CDR2 sequences are MDHEN and SYDVKM. CDR3 length equals 12 residues. The CDR3, as DNA: TGTGCCAGCACCCCAGGGGGAGAGACCCAGTACTTC. This gives the protein CASTPGGETQYF.

This CDR3 is CASFLRVYDTEAFF. The CDR3 DNA reads as TGTGCCAGTTTTCTCCGGGTGTACGACACTGAAGCTTTCTTT. The gene calls are TRBV6-5 and TRBJ1-1, with D uncertain. The germline CDR1 and CDR2 sequences are MNHEY and SVGAGI. V lost 9 bases, J lost 3 bases, and 17 bases lay in between. The CDR3 consists of 14 residues.

This clone was counted between two and nine times. In DNA form, the CDR3 reads TGTGCCAGCAGTTACACTAGCGGGAGCTCTTACAATGAGCAGTTCTTC. Residues: CASSYTSGSSYNEQFF. The genes are TRBV6-5 and TRBJ2-1; 11 bases align to TRBD2. Trimming removed 2 bases from V and 4 bases from J; junction bases left unmatched: 4. This CDR3 contains 16 residues. Germline CDR1 and CDR2: MNHEY and SVGAGI.

This chain links TRBV7-8 with TRBJ2-3; TRBD2 agrees at 11 bases. The CDR3 totals 16 residues. V lost 5 bases and J lost 6; bases outside the gene matches: 10. CDR1 is SGHVS and CDR2 is FQNEAQ in the germline V gene. The CDR3 here is CASSPWTSGPSDTQYF. The CDR3 region has the DNA TGTGCCAGCAGCCCCTGGACTAGCGGGCCTTCGGATACGCAGTATTTT.

This clone was counted a single time. The chain has TRBV27 and TRBJ2-3, with 9 bases identical to TRBD2. The CDR3 covers 17 residues. Trimming removed 6 bases from V and 4 bases from J; junction bases left unmatched: 14. The germline V gene encodes CDR1 MNHEY and CDR2 SMNVEV (reference sequence). In DNA, the CDR3 is TGTGCCAGCAGCCACCTCCCTTTAGCGGGAGTAGCAGATACGCAGTATTTT. It translates to CASSHLPLAGVADTQYF.

The chain employs TRBV29-1 and TRBJ2-7, with 11 nucleotides matching TRBD1. V dropped 5 bases and J dropped 2; count of bases not matched to a gene: 2. The length of the CDR3 is 13 residues. Germline V lookup: CDR1 SQVTM, CDR2 ANQGSEA. CDR3 bases: TGCAGCGTTCGGACAGGGGGCGCCTACGAGCAGTACTTC. Translation gives CSVRTGGAYEQYF.

The sample holds a few counts of this clone. The chain has TRBV19 and TRBJ1-2, with D maybe TRBD1 (6 bases). The CDR3 is 15 amino acids. Germline CDR1 reads LNHDA; CDR2 reads SQIVND (reference sequence). V lost 1 base, J lost 0 bases, and 9 bases lay in between. The CDR3 nucleotides are TGTGCCAGTAGTATAGTGGCAGGGGCTAACTATGGCTACACCTTC. Protein sequence: CASSIVAGANYGYTF.

This rearrangement joins TRBV19 to TRBJ2-7; the match to TRBD2 covers 9 bases. Germline V gene lookup returns CDR1 LNHDA and CDR2 SQIVND (reference sequence). This CDR3 is 15 amino acids long. The J segment lost 1 base and the V segment lost 7 bases, leaving 8 bases of the junction unmatched. The CDR3 nucleotides read TGTGCCAGTACGGAGACTAGCGGATGGTCCTACGAGCAGTACTTC. It translates to CASTETSGWSYEQYF. The full variable domain, completed using reference TRBV19 and TRBJ2-7, is DGGITQSPKYLFRKEGQNVTLSCEQNLNHDAMYWYRQDPGQGLRLIYYSQIVNDFQKGDIAEGYSVSREKKESFPLTVTSAQKNPTAFYLCASTETSGWSYEQYFGPGTRLTVT.

J is TRBJ2-3 and V is TRBV6-1; weak D call: TRBD1 (5 bases). The V end was cut by 3 bases, the J end by 5 bases, with 9 bases between. This CDR3 is 13 amino acids long. Germline V gives CDR1 MNHNS, CDR2 SASEGT. The CDR3 region has the DNA TGTGCCAGCAGTGATTCGACAGAAGATACGCAGTATTTT. This gives the protein CASSDSTEDTQYF.

The rearrangement joins TRBV18 to TRBJ2-2, with 9 positions matching TRBD1. The CDR3 length is 15 residues. The V gene end was trimmed by 3 bases and the J gene end by 5 bases; junction bases not matched to a gene: 4. Germline loops: CDR1 KGHSH, CDR2 LQKENI. This chain's CDR3 is CASSPGQGTTGELFF. CDR3 bases: TGTGCCAGCTCACCCGGACAGGGGACGACCGGGGAGCTGTTTTTT.

The count of this clone is one. This sequence joins TRBV5-4 and TRBJ2-6; D gene ambiguous. The V gene's germline CDR1 is SGHNT and CDR2 YYREEE (reference sequence). This CDR3 has 14 amino acids. The V and J ends lost 8 bases and 2 bases respectively, with 11 bases between them. CDR3 region: CASPSWPGANVLTF. DNA of the CDR3: TGTGCCAGTCCATCGTGGCCTGGGGCCAACGTCCTGACTTTC.

This clone was seen a single time. This chain links TRBV18 with TRBJ2-7; 10 bases agree with TRBD1. Trimming cost V 6 bases and J 5 bases; bases outside gene matches: 7. Germline CDR1 and CDR2: KGHSH and LQKENI. This CDR3 is 14 amino acids long. The CDR3 DNA reads TGTGCCAGCTCGCAGGGACAGGGGCTCCACGAGCAGTACTTC. It specifies CASSQGQGLHEQYF. The full variable domain, rest sourced from reference TRBV18 and TRBJ2-7, is NAGVMQNPRHLVRRRGQEARLRCSPMKGHSHVYWYRQLPEEGLKFMVYLQKENIIDESGMPKERFSAEFPKEGPSILRIQQVVRGDSAAYFCASSQGQGLHEQYFGPGTRLTVT.

This clone was seen only once. The chain recombines TRBV7-2 with TRBJ2-1, with TRBD2 matching over 11 bases. This CDR3 comprises 15 residues. The junction had 3 bases not matched to a gene; V was cut back by 4 bases and J by 4 bases. The germline CDR1 and CDR2 sequences are SGHTA and FQGNSA. As DNA, the CDR3 is TGTGCCAGCAGCTCGACTAGCGGGGAGTACAATGAGCAGTTCTTC. Protein sequence: CASSSTSGEYNEQFF.

This clone was observed once. The V and J genes are TRBV29-1 and TRBJ1-3; TRBD1 matches 11 bases. Per the germline V gene, CDR1 is SQVTM and CDR2 is ANQGSEA. V was pared by 7 bases and J by 1 base, with 6 bases of the junction left unmatched. This CDR3 region has 15 residues. The CDR3 region has the DNA TGCAGCGGGGGGGACAGGGGGTTATCTGGAAACACCATATATTTT. It is translated as CSGGDRGLSGNTIYF.

The gene calls are TRBV30 and TRBJ2-7; TRBD2 aligns across 11 bases. V trimming: 4 bases; J trimming: 2 bases; junction bases outside the gene matches: 7. The CDR3 is 15 amino acids. Germline V CDR1 and CDR2: GTSNPN, SVGIG (reference sequence). This CDR3 reads CAWTHLAGGTYEQYF. In DNA form, the CDR3 reads TGTGCCTGGACCCATCTAGCGGGAGGAACCTACGAGCAGTACTTC.

V is TRBV6-6 and J is TRBJ1-1; 9 bases are shared with TRBD1. CDR3 length: 14 residues. CDR1 is MNHNY and CDR2 is SVGAGI in the germline V gene (reference sequence). V shed 6 bases, J shed 12 bases, and the junction held 14 bases outside the gene matches. CDR3 nucleotide sequence: TGTGCCAGCAGGGGGGATCCCGGGACAGGGAAAACTTTCTTT. Translating gives CASRGDPGTGKTFF.

The genes are TRBV10-2 and TRBJ1-4; D might be TRBD1 (5 bases). The V gene lost 6 bases and the J gene lost 4 bases, with 9 bases spanning the gap. The CDR3 is 13 amino acids. Germline CDR1 reads WSHSY; CDR2 reads SAAADI. CDR3 amino acids: CASRGEGNEKLFF. For the CDR3, the DNA is TGCGCCAGCAGGGGGGAGGGTAATGAAAAACTGTTTTTT.

V and J are TRBV5-4 and TRBJ2-7; 7 positions agree with TRBD2. There are 15 residues in the CDR3. The ends lost 1 base at V and 0 bases at J; junction bases unmatched: 4. Looked up from germline, CDR1 is SGHNT and CDR2 is YYREEE (reference sequence). The CDR3 protein is CASSLSGGSSYEQYF. The DNA of the CDR3 is TGTGCCAGCAGCTTGAGTGGCGGGAGCTCCTACGAGCAGTACTTC.

The chain recombines TRBV2 with TRBJ1-5, with TRBD1 as a possible D gene (6 bases). Germline lookup yields CDR1 SNHLY and CDR2 FYNNEI. CDR3 length: 13 amino acids. With 7 bases removed from V and 0 bases from J, the gap between germline ends came to 7 bases. The CDR3 DNA reads as TGTGCCAGCACACAGGGTAGCAATCAGCCCCAGCATTTT. It translates to CASTQGSNQPQHF.

This chain joins TRBV6-1 and TRBJ1-1, with D hard to call. V was shortened by 5 bases and J by 3 bases, with 7 bases between the two germline ends. CDR3 length equals 12 residues. Germline V gene data show CDR1 as MNHNS and CDR2 as SASEGT. The CDR3, as DNA: TGTGCCAGCAGTCTAGACCACACTGAAGCTTTCTTT. Its translation: CASSLDHTEAFF.

V and J are TRBV7-6 and TRBJ2-5, with D possibly matching TRBD2 (6 bases). CDR1 and CDR2 (germline): SGHVS, FNYEAQ. Trimming shortened V by 2 bases and J by 9 bases, and 22 bases separated the two germline ends. CDR3 length: 16 amino acids. The CDR3 DNA reads as TGTGCCAGCAGCTTATTGGGTACAGAACCAGGAGGGGCCCAGTACTTC. Translated: CASSLLGTEPGGAQYF. The whole variable domain, filled in from reference TRBV7-6 and TRBJ2-5, reads GAGVSQSPRYKVTKRGQDVALRCDPISGHVSLYWYRQALGQGPEFLTYFNYEAQQDKSGLPNDRFSAERPEGSISTLTIQRTEQRDSAMYRCASSLLGTEPGGAQYFGPGTRLLVL.

The chain links TRBV9 to TRBJ2-7; 10 bases fit TRBD2. This CDR3 contains 15 residues. The J segment lost 4 bases and the V segment lost 0 bases, leaving 4 bases of the junction unmatched. Germline V gene sequence: CDR1 SGDLS, CDR2 YYNGEE. In DNA, the CDR3 is TGTGCCAGCAGCGTAGAAGCGGGGGGGGGATACGAGCAGTACTTC. Translating gives CASSVEAGGGYEQYF.

The rearrangement links TRBV19 to TRBJ2-5; 8 bases fit TRBD2. CDR1 and CDR2 from the germline V gene are LNHDA and SQIVND (reference sequence). This CDR3 is 17 amino acids long. Trimming removed 4 bases from V and 2 bases from J; junction bases left unmatched: 12. The CDR3 nucleotides are TGTGCCAGTAGTACCCTTGCTAGCGGGCGGGGACAAGAGACCCAGTACTTC. This codes for CASSTLASGRGQETQYF.

This chain connects TRBV5-4 to TRBJ2-6, with TRBD1 matching over 11 bases. Per germline, CDR1 SGHNT and CDR2 YYREEE (reference sequence). The J segment lost 2 bases and the V segment lost 4 bases, leaving 11 bases of the junction unmatched. The CDR3 runs to 19 residues. CDR3 amino acids: CASSLGVGQGAPGANVLTF. In DNA, the CDR3 is TGTGCCAGCAGCCTGGGGGTAGGACAGGGGGCGCCTGGGGCCAACGTCCTGACTTTC.

This rearrangement joins TRBV23-1 to TRBJ2-1; 7 nucleotides align to TRBD2. TRBV23-1 is an ORF for which the function is uncertain. The CDR3 has 15 residues. J lost 5 bases, V lost 6 bases, and 10 bases had no gene match. CDR3: CASRSGGRDNNEQFF. As DNA, the CDR3 is TGCGCCAGCAGATCGGGGGGAAGAGATAACAATGAGCAGTTCTTC.